Shown below are 9 T cell receptor beta chains from a single sample sequenced in a study of blood T cell repertoires in COVID-19 (TCRdb year 2020). Libraries were prepared through the immunoSEQ multiplex PCR assay. TCRdb holds this immuneACCESS table with in-frame rearrangements only. Some clones are missing; in checked studies, unresolved V genes explain under half, and the rest has no known cause. This sample is represented by hundreds of thousands of clones; about 87% of them were singletons. Roughly 10% of the sample lies in the top ten. Sequenced sample: peripheral blood. The receptor source for this set is a woman aged 70-85 years with COVID-19, enrolled during active disease.

The V call is TRBV2, the J call TRBJ2-7, with 9 bases matching TRBD1. The CDR3 loop spans 13 amino acids. V shed 5 bases, J shed 2 bases, and the junction held 1 base outside the gene matches. The germline V gene has CDR1 SNHLY and CDR2 FYNNEI. CDR3 region: CASSRDRAYEQYF. The CDR3, as DNA: TGTGCCAGCAGTAGGGACAGGGCCTACGAGCAGTACTTC.

In regard to this clone: At the DNA level, this CDR3 is encoded by other sequences in the same sample as well. V usage is TRBV9 and J usage is TRBJ2-1; 7 nucleotides match TRBD1. CDR1 is SGDLS and CDR2 is YYNGEE in the germline V gene. Trimming removed 0 bases from V and 8 bases from J; junction bases left unmatched: 2. This CDR3 is 13 amino acids long. This CDR3 is CASSVGGGDEQFF. In DNA, the CDR3 is TGTGCCAGCAGCGTAGGAGGGGGCGATGAGCAGTTCTTC.

The V and J genes are TRBV5-4 and TRBJ2-5; TRBD2 matches 13 bases. V lost 3 bases to trimming and J lost 3 bases; unmatched junction nucleotides: 8. The CDR3 is 17 residues long. CDR1 and CDR2 (germline): SGHNT, YYREEE (reference sequence). The CDR3 spells CASSSGLAGTYEETQYF. CDR3 in DNA: TGTGCCAGCAGCTCGGGACTAGCGGGAACATACGAAGAGACCCAGTACTTC.

The V and J genes are TRBV5-5 and TRBJ2-7, with TRBD1 matching over 9 bases. J was trimmed by 3 bases and V by 0 bases; bases with no gene match: 4. Germline V gives CDR1 SGHKS, CDR2 YYEKEE (reference sequence). CDR3 length: 15 residues. CDR3 sequence (DNA): TGTGCCAGCAGCTTGGTGTTGGGACAGGGCTACGAGCAGTACTTC. This translates into CASSLVLGQGYEQYF.

This clone was detected only once. The chain has TRBV19 and TRBJ1-5, with 11 bases that match TRBD1. In germline, CDR1 is LNHDA, CDR2 SQIVND (reference sequence). Trimming at V came to 7 bases and at J to 3 bases, leaving 5 bases not matched to a gene. The CDR3 loop spans 15 amino acids. CDR3 in amino acids: CASKGDRGVNQPQHF. The CDR3 DNA follows: TGTGCCAGTAAGGGGGACAGGGGGGTCAATCAGCCCCAGCATTTT.

This chain connects TRBV19 to TRBJ1-1, with unresolved D. From germline, CDR1 is LNHDA and CDR2 SQIVND (reference sequence). CDR3 size: 13 residues. Trimming pared 1 base from V and 8 bases from J, leaving 11 bases between. The CDR3 nucleotides are TGTGCCAGTAGTATAGTGGGAACGGGGGAAGCTTTCTTT. Translated, it gives CASSIVGTGEAFF. Full variable domain (outside the CDR3, taken from reference TRBV19 and TRBJ1-1): DGGITQSPKYLFRKEGQNVTLSCEQNLNHDAMYWYRQDPGQGLRLIYYSQIVNDFQKGDIAEGYSVSREKKESFPLTVTSAQKNPTAFYLCASSIVGTGEAFFGQGTRLTVV.

J is TRBJ2-5 and V is TRBV24-1; 10 bases fit TRBD2. Germline-derived CDR1 and CDR2 are KGHDR and SFDVKD. Trimming removed 9 bases from V and 4 bases from J; junction bases left unmatched: 4. CDR3 length equals 13 residues. The CDR3 bases are TGTGCCACCCAAGCGGGAGGGGGAGAGACCCAGTACTTC. Translation: CATQAGGGETQYF.

This rearrangement joins TRBV5-8 to TRBJ1-6, with D possibly being TRBD1 (6 bases). The germline gives CDR1 SGHTS, CDR2 YDEGEE. The V end lost 2 bases, the J end lost 10 bases, and 16 bases lay between the germline ends. The CDR3 totals 15 residues. CDR3 sequence: CASSFFSGEGSPLHF. DNA for the CDR3: TGTGCCAGCAGCTTTTTTTCAGGGGAGGGATCACCCCTCCACTTT.

V is TRBV7-3 and J is TRBJ2-1, with 7 bases aligning to TRBD2. J was trimmed by 4 bases and V by 3 bases; bases with no gene match: 3. The CDR3 spans 14 residues. Germline V lookup: CDR1 SGHTA, CDR2 FQGTGA. The CDR3 DNA reads TGTGCCAGCAGCTTGGGAGGGGTGTACAATGAGCAGTTCTTC. Residues: CASSLGGVYNEQFF.